This is a list of T cell receptor beta chains from one sample in a study of control samples from healthy donors and cancer patients. Some clones are missing from TCRdb's copy, which holds only in-frame ones; the method was immunoSEQ multiplex PCR. The sample holds fewer than 20,000 clones, around 84% seen once. What was sequenced was PBMCs. All receptors come from a woman aged 70-85 years with lung cancer. The CDR3 runs from the conserved cysteine through the conserved F or W. Fields, in order: CDR3 protein, CDR3 DNA, V gene, J gene, clone size, D gene. D genes are given only for firm matches. Clone sizes are given selectively: once, few, many, or a class where the clone is expanded.

CASSETSGLEQFF	TGTGCCAGCAGCGAGACTAGCGGTCTTGAGCAGTTCTTC	TRBV12-3/TRBV12-4	TRBJ2-1	NA	TRBD2
CASSQDLSGYGYTF	TGTGCCAGCAGCCAAGATCTCAGTGGGTATGGCTACACCTTC	TRBV3-1/TRBV3-2	TRBJ1-2	NA	NA
CASSQQGGAGEQYF	TGTGCCAGCAGCCAACAGGGGGGGGCCGGCGAGCAGTACTTC	TRBV3-1/TRBV3-2	TRBJ2-7	NA	NA
CNILADNEQFF	TGCAACATTCTAGCGGACAATGAGCAGTTCTTC	TRBV20-1	TRBJ2-1	NA	TRBD2
CASSIAGAEQYF	TGTGCCAGTTCAATAGCGGGAGCCGAGCAGTACTTC	TRBV6-5	TRBJ2-7	NA	TRBD2
CATSDLKVAGVSNTGELFF	TGTGCCACCAGTGATTTGAAGGTAGCGGGAGTTTCGAACACCGGGGAGCTGTTTTTT	TRBV24-1	TRBJ2-2	NA	TRBD2
CASSLVSGEYTDTQYF	TGTGCCAGCAGCTTAGTCTCGGGAGAGTACACAGATACGCAGTATTTT	TRBV11-3	TRBJ2-3	NA	NA
CASSAGTGATGELFF	TGTGCCAGCAGTGCCGGGACAGGGGCCACCGGGGAGCTGTTTTTT	TRBV6-4	TRBJ2-2	once	TRBD1
CATSDLGQTGELFF	TGTGCCACCAGTGATTTGGGACAGACCGGGGAGCTGTTTTTT	TRBV24-1	TRBJ2-2	NA	NA
CASRPGTEFYEQFF	TGTGCCAGCAGACCCGGGACAGAATTTTATGAGCAGTTCTTC	TRBV2	TRBJ2-1	NA	TRBD1
CASSTWTGEFAEAFF	TGTGCCAGCAGCACATGGACAGGGGAATTTGCTGAAGCTTTCTTT	TRBV5-4	TRBJ1-1	NA	TRBD1
CASSWTPTPSGANVLTF	TGTGCCAGCAGCTGGACACCCACACCCTCTGGGGCCAACGTCCTGACTTTC	TRBV27	TRBJ2-6	few	NA
CASTPLYGANVLTF	TGTGCCAGCACCCCCCTCTACGGGGCCAACGTCCTGACTTTC	TRBV5-8	TRBJ2-6	NA	NA
CASTLGTPEMVTGELFF	TGTGCCAGCACCCTGGGGACGCCCGAGATGGTCACCGGGGAGCTGTTTTTT	TRBV28	TRBJ2-2	few	NA
CASSQGLAGTYEQYF	TGCGCCAGCAGCCAAGGACTAGCGGGGACCTACGAGCAGTACTTC	TRBV4-3	TRBJ2-7	NA	TRBD2
CASGLLAGGRNEQFF	TGTGCTAGTGGTTTGTTGGCAGGGGGTAGGAATGAGCAGTTCTTC	TRBV12-5	TRBJ2-1	once	TRBD1
CASSGDRAETQYF	TGCGCCAGCAGTGGTGACAGGGCAGAGACCCAGTACTTC	TRBV10-1	TRBJ2-5	once	TRBD1
CASSYSRGIGDTQYF	TGTGCCAGCAGTTACTCGAGGGGGATAGGAGATACGCAGTATTTT	TRBV6-2/TRBV6-3	TRBJ2-3	NA	NA
CASSQDRAGDSWQYF	TGTGCCAGCAGCCAAGATCGGGCAGGAGATTCATGGCAGTATTTT	TRBV4-2	TRBJ2-3	NA	NA
CASSEMVTYEQYF	TGTGCCAGCAGTGAGATGGTAACCTACGAGCAGTACTTC	TRBV6-1	TRBJ2-7	once	NA
CASSLNGWFLRPFF	TGTGCCAGCAGCTTAAATGGTTGGTTCCTCAGGCCTTTCTTT	TRBV7-9	TRBJ1-1	few	NA
CASSLAGTGKNSSLHF	TGCGCCAGCAGCTTGGCCGGGACAGGGAAAAATTCATCCCTCCACTTT	TRBV5-1	TRBJ1-6	NA	TRBD1